Presented here are 3 T cell receptor beta chains from one specimen sequenced in a study of blood T cell repertoires in COVID-19. Some clones are missing from TCRdb's copy, which holds only in-frame ones; the method was immunoSEQ multiplex PCR. The data show about 160,000 clones, with roughly 88% seen just once and about 6.6% held by the top ten. Sequencing used PBMCs or T cells enriched from blood (not recorded which). These receptor sequences come from a woman aged 45-65 years who had recovered from COVID-19.

This chain joins TRBV3-1 (or the pseudogene TRBV3-2) and TRBJ2-3; possible D gene TRBD1, 5 bases. Germline loops: CDR1 LGHDT, CDR2 YNNKEL (reference sequence). V lost 5 bases and J 0 bases, leaving 6 bases between the germline ends. The CDR3 extends over 13 amino acids. The CDR3 spells CASSRQSTDTQYF. In DNA form, the CDR3 reads TGTGCCAGCAGCAGACAGAGCACAGATACGCAGTATTTT.

This clone was recorded a few times. V and J are TRBV6-1 and TRBJ2-7, with 14 bases fitting TRBD2. The CDR3 extends over 16 amino acids. Germline V gene sequence: CDR1 MNHNS, CDR2 SASEGT. Trimming at V came to 3 bases and at J to 4 bases, leaving 5 bases not matched to a gene. The CDR3 sequence: CASSETSGGEGYEQYF. The CDR3, as DNA: TGTGCCAGCAGTGAGACTAGCGGGGGGGAAGGGTACGAGCAGTACTTC.

The chain combines TRBV3-1 (or the pseudogene TRBV3-2) with TRBJ1-1; perhaps TRBD1 as D (5 bases). This CDR3 region has 14 residues. Looked up from germline, CDR1 is LGHDT and CDR2 is YNNKEL (reference sequence). V lost 3 bases to trimming and J lost 1 base, with 9 bases between them. The CDR3 DNA is TGTGCCAGCAGCCACAGCACAGGGAACACTGAAGCTTTCTTT. Translated, it gives CASSHSTGNTEAFF.